This passage covers 2 T cell receptor beta chains from one sample sequenced in a study of blood T cell repertoires in COVID-19. The assay was immunoSEQ multiplex PCR, and TCRdb's table has in-frame clones only and misses some. This table has approximately 180,000 clones, roughly 81% appearing once. Specimen: peripheral blood. The receptor source for this set is a woman of 80 years or more with COVID-19, enrolled during active disease.

The rearrangement uses TRBV7-2 and TRBJ2-3, with 11 bases identical to TRBD2. Germline V lookup: CDR1 SGHTA, CDR2 FQGNSA. The CDR3 sequence is 18 residues long. V lost 2 bases, J lost 3 bases, and 10 bases stayed unmatched. The CDR3 DNA is TGTGCCAGCAGCTTACGAGTACTAGCGGGAGATCGGACAGATACGCAGTATTTT. The encoded protein is CASSLRVLAGDRTDTQYF. Together with reference TRBV7-2 and TRBJ2-3, the CDR3 gives the full variable domain: GAGVSQSPSNKVTEKGKDVELRCDPISGHTALYWYRQSLGQGLEFLIYFQGNSAPDKSGLPSDRFSAERTGGSVSTLTIQRTQQEDSAVYLCASSLRVLAGDRTDTQYFGPGTRLTVL.

J is TRBJ2-5 and V is TRBV18; TRBD2 is a possible D gene (6 bases). V was clipped by 3 bases and J by 4 bases, with 15 bases between them. This CDR3 comprises 15 residues. Per the germline V gene, CDR1 is KGHSH and CDR2 is LQKENI. The CDR3 region has the DNA TGTGCCAGCTCACCCATCAGGGAGGTAGGAGAGACCCAGTACTTC. Translation: CASSPIREVGETQYF.